This T cell receptor beta chain was sequenced during a study of blood T cells in healthy people across ages. Across the study: Per two T cells, about one barcoded beta molecule was captured through template switching.

No fewer than 7 million PBMCs went into each sample. The CDR3 loop spans 15 amino acids. The J segment lost 6 bases and the V segment lost 4 bases, leaving 10 bases of the junction unmatched. CDR1 and CDR2 from the germline V gene are MNHEY and SVGAGI. The use of a sample-barcoded 5' primer and a J-beta primer mix characterized a second PCR of roughly 7 to 11 cycles. TCRdb itself ran the 5' RACE reads through MiXCR, one entry per CDR3 protein. The data contain hundreds of thousands of distinct CDR3 sequences, about 62% of them singletons. Input material: blood. This chain connects TRBV6-5 to TRBJ2-3, with 7 bases lining up with TRBD1. The TCR was taken from a man aged 25-45 years in good health. The chain's CDR3 is CASSFSTGTADTQYF. The CDR3 region has the DNA TGTGCCAGCAGTTTTTCGACAGGGACCGCGGATACGCAGTATTTT.